The 23 T cell receptor beta chains listed next were all sequenced from one sample in a study of immune characteristics of hereditary and idiopathic chronic pancreatitis. Clones were sequenced by immunoSEQ multiplex PCR, and TCRdb holds only the in-frame ones, with some missing. The repertoire holds approximately 1,800 clones, with 65% to 75% as singletons. Total pancreatectomy with islet autotransplantation was the source of the chronic pancreatitis pancreas tissue. Material: pancreas tissue with hereditary chronic pancreatitis. Every receptor here comes from a human donor with chronic pancreatitis.

This clone was counted a single time. The genes are TRBV2 and TRBJ2-5; D is perhaps TRBD2 (6 bases). CDR1 and CDR2 from the germline V gene are SNHLY and FYNNEI. This CDR3 has 15 amino acids. V was pared by 2 bases and J by 0 bases, with 10 bases between. In DNA, the CDR3 is TGTGCCAGCAGTGAATCTCGCGGGGACCAAGAGACCCAGTACTTC. It is translated as CASSESRGDQETQYF.

This clone was recorded once. The chain carries TRBV3-1 (or the pseudogene TRBV3-2) and TRBJ2-1, with 7 bases lining up with TRBD1. Germline trimming cut 1 base from V and 10 bases from J; bases unmatched to any gene: 7. This CDR3 has 14 amino acids. CDR1 is LGHDT and CDR2 is YNNKEL in the germline V gene (reference sequence). The CDR3 sequence: CASSQVIRGSEQFF. Written as DNA, the CDR3 is TGTGCCAGCAGCCAAGTAATCAGGGGGTCCGAGCAGTTCTTC.

This clone showed up just once. This chain uses TRBV6-1 with TRBJ1-2; D ambiguous. The CDR3 runs 16 residues. V lost 1 base and J lost 2, with 14 bases in between. Germline V CDR1 and CDR2: MNHNS, SASEGT. The CDR3 bases are TGTGCCAGCAGTGAAGTCGGGATCGGGAGGAACTATGGCTACACCTTC. It is translated as CASSEVGIGRNYGYTF.

In this sample, this clone turned up a few times. The chain links TRBV2 to TRBJ1-4; 8 bases are shared with TRBD1. Losses at the gene ends were 8 bases for V and 2 bases for J; bases not matched to a gene: 10. Germline-derived CDR1 and CDR2 are SNHLY and FYNNEI. This CDR3 contains 16 residues. CDR3 loop: CASLLQGVGTNEKLFF. The CDR3 DNA follows: TGTGCCAGCCTCCTACAGGGGGTTGGGACTAATGAAAAACTGTTTTTT. Supplemented by reference TRBV2 and TRBJ1-4, the full variable domain reads EPEVTQTPSHQVTQMGQEVILRCVPISNHLYFYWYRQILGQKVEFLVSFYNNEISEKSEIFDDQFSVERPDGSNFTLKIRSTKLEDSAMYFCASLLQGVGTNEKLFFGSGTQLSVL.

This chain joins TRBV30 and TRBJ1-6; possible D gene TRBD1, 6 bases. The V gene lost 7 bases and the J gene lost 5 bases, with 18 bases spanning the gap. The CDR3 spans 15 residues. The germline V gene has CDR1 GTSNPN and CDR2 SVGIG (reference sequence). CDR3 amino acids: CASRWGRLDNSPLHF. The CDR3 nucleotides are TGTGCCTCACGCTGGGGGCGCTTGGATAATTCACCCCTCCACTTT. The whole variable domain, remainder taken from reference TRBV30 and TRBJ1-6, is SQTIHQWPATLVQPVGSPLSLECTVEGTSNPNLYWYRQAAGRGLQLLFYSVGIGQISSEVPQNLSASRPQDRQFILSSKKLLLSDSGFYLCASRWGRLDNSPLHFGNGTRLTVT.

The V and J genes are TRBV6-5 and TRBJ2-6, with a tentative D call TRBD2 (7 bases). CDR1 MNHEY and CDR2 SVGAGI come from the germline V gene. V gave up 7 bases and J gave up 2 bases, with 9 bases separating them. The CDR3 sequence is 14 residues long. CDR3 residues: CASTGGAGANVLTF. As DNA, the CDR3 is TGTGCCAGCACGGGGGGCGCTGGGGCCAACGTCCTGACTTTC.

The rearrangement joins TRBV24-1 to TRBJ2-2; TRBD2 agrees at 7 bases. J gave up 5 bases and V 9 bases, and 5 bases lay outside the gene matches. This CDR3 region has 13 residues. Germline CDR1 and CDR2: KGHDR and SFDVKD. CDR3 residues: CATRLGGTGELFF. Written as DNA, the CDR3 is TGTGCCACCCGTTTGGGAGGGACCGGGGAGCTGTTTTTT.

The chain recombines TRBV2 with TRBJ2-2, with D unresolved. The germline V and J ends were trimmed by 7 bases and 0 bases, with 18 bases remaining between them. The CDR3 sequence is 17 residues long. Germline lookup yields CDR1 SNHLY and CDR2 FYNNEI. DNA for the CDR3: TGTGCCAGCAAATGGTCCTCAACGGACGCGAACACCGGGGAGCTGTTTTTT. Translation: CASKWSSTDANTGELFF.

This clone was counted a single time. The rearrangement uses TRBV4-3 and TRBJ2-3; 9 bases align to TRBD2. The V and J ends lost 1 base and 4 bases, in that order; junction bases with no gene match: 6. Germline-derived CDR1 and CDR2 are LGHNA and YSLEER. The CDR3 sequence is 16 residues long. The CDR3 sequence: CASSQALAGNSDTQYF. CDR3 DNA sequence: TGCGCCAGCAGCCAAGCACTAGCGGGCAACTCAGATACGCAGTATTTT.

This sequence joins TRBV4-2 and TRBJ2-1; 14 nucleotides match TRBD2. V lost 4 bases and J lost 8; bases outside the gene matches: 4. Germline lookup yields CDR1 LGHNA and CDR2 YNFKEQ. The CDR3 has 15 amino acids. The CDR3 DNA is TGTGCCAGCAGCCGGGGACTAGCGGGAGTGGATGAGCAGTTCTTC. Translating it yields CASSRGLAGVDEQFF.

This clone appeared once. The chain couples TRBV18 to TRBJ2-3; the D gene is possibly TRBD1 (6 bases). V was shortened by 2 bases and J by 3 bases, with 12 bases between the two germline ends. Germline V gene lookup returns CDR1 KGHSH and CDR2 LQKENI. This CDR3 comprises 15 residues. Here the CDR3 reads CASSPLQGLTDTQYF. The CDR3 DNA reads TGTGCCAGCTCACCATTACAGGGCTTGACAGATACGCAGTATTTT. Together with reference TRBV18 and TRBJ2-3, the CDR3 gives the full variable domain: NAGVMQNPRHLVRRRGQEARLRCSPMKGHSHVYWYRQLPEEGLKFMVYLQKENIIDESGMPKERFSAEFPKEGPSILRIQQVVRGDSAAYFCASSPLQGLTDTQYFGPGTRLTVL.

This sequence joins TRBV5-5 and TRBJ2-7; D is ambiguous. The germline V and J ends were trimmed by 1 base and 6 bases, with 11 bases remaining between them. The CDR3 contains 13 residues. CDR1 and CDR2 from the germline V gene are SGHKS and YYEKEE (reference sequence). The CDR3 DNA sequence: TGTGCCAGCAGCTTGCTAACGCAGCCCGAGCAGTACTTC. This gives the protein CASSLLTQPEQYF.

Relative to its sample, this clone is large. This rearrangement joins TRBV4-2 to TRBJ2-4; either TRBD1 or TRBD2 may supply D (5 bases each). CDR1 is LGHNA and CDR2 is YNFKEQ in the germline V gene. This CDR3 has 18 residues. Trimming stripped 4 bases from V and 0 bases from J, with 19 bases between. CDR3 residues: CASSPLAGADLAKNIQYF. CDR3 in DNA: TGTGCCAGCAGCCCGTTGGCCGGGGCGGATTTAGCCAAAAACATTCAGTACTTC.

The rearrangement links TRBV4-2 to TRBJ2-7, with 10 nucleotides matching TRBD2. This CDR3 region has 15 residues. V was clipped by 1 base and J by 0 bases; unmatched bases: 0. Germline CDR1 reads LGHNA; CDR2 reads YNFKEQ. This CDR3 is CASSQGLAGSYEQYF. The CDR3 DNA reads as TGTGCCAGCAGCCAAGGACTAGCGGGCTCCTACGAGCAGTACTTC.

This chain joins TRBV19 and TRBJ2-1, with 8 bases fitting TRBD1. CDR3 length: 16 residues. Trimming cost V 5 bases and J 0 bases; bases outside gene matches: 6. Germline lookup yields CDR1 LNHDA and CDR2 SQIVND (reference sequence). In nucleotides, the CDR3 is TGTGCCAGTAGTCCACTGACAGGGGACTCCTACAATGAGCAGTTCTTC. It specifies CASSPLTGDSYNEQFF.

The rearrangement uses TRBV7-2 and TRBJ2-2; D is undetermined. The CDR3 totals 13 residues. Per germline, CDR1 SGHTA and CDR2 FQGNSA. V lost 1 base and J lost 1, with 1 base in between. The CDR3 nucleotides are TGTGCCAGCAGCTTAGGGAACACCGGGGAGCTGTTTTTT. Translated: CASSLGNTGELFF.

This chain's CDR3 is CASRGGQGISSNQPQHF. For the CDR3, the DNA is TGTGCCAGCAGGGGGGGACAGGGTATTTCCAGCAATCAGCCCCAGCATTTT. V usage is TRBV2 and J usage is TRBJ1-5; 9 nucleotides agree with TRBD1. The CDR3 length is 17 residues. V dropped 6 bases and J dropped 1; count of bases not matched to a gene: 10. From germline, CDR1 is SNHLY and CDR2 FYNNEI.

V usage is TRBV6-6 and J usage is TRBJ2-4; 10 bases match TRBD2. From germline, CDR1 is MNHNY and CDR2 SVGAGI (reference sequence). The CDR3 has 12 residues. After removal of 10 bases from V and 8 bases from J, the junction contained 5 bases not matched to a gene. The CDR3 region is CATAGTSDIQYF. In nucleotides, the CDR3 is TGTGCCACCGCCGGGACTAGCGACATTCAGTACTTC.

The chain links TRBV6-6 to TRBJ1-5, with D possibly matching TRBD1 (6 bases). The CDR3 is 15 amino acids. The germline gives CDR1 MNHNY, CDR2 SVGAGI (reference sequence). Trimming pared 7 bases from V and 0 bases from J, leaving 13 bases between. The CDR3, as DNA: TGTGCCAGCATGGGGGGCTCCGATAGCAATCAGCCCCAGCATTTT. Its translation is CASMGGSDSNQPQHF.

The chain uses TRBV12-3 or TRBV12-4 and TRBJ2-1; D uncertain. V was shortened by 3 bases and J by 10 bases, with 7 bases between the two germline ends. The CDR3 runs 11 residues. The CDR3 DNA reads TGTGCCAGCAGTTTGACCCAAGAGCAGTTCTTC. Its protein is CASSLTQEQFF.

The chain joins TRBV27 to TRBJ2-7, with 7 bases identical to TRBD1. V dropped 5 bases and J dropped 7; count of bases not matched to a gene: 5. Germline V gives CDR1 MNHEY, CDR2 SMNVEV (reference sequence). CDR3 size: 12 residues. This CDR3 reads CASSPNRGEQYF. The CDR3 DNA reads as TGTGCCAGCAGTCCCAACAGGGGAGAGCAGTACTTC.

This chain links TRBV19 with TRBJ1-1, with D unclear. There are 15 residues in the CDR3. V lost 2 bases to trimming and J lost 1 base, with 11 bases between them. The germline V gene encodes CDR1 LNHDA and CDR2 SQIVND (reference sequence). The CDR3 DNA is TGTGCCAGTAGTATACGGCGGGCCCCGAACACTGAAGCTTTCTTT. Translated: CASSIRRAPNTEAFF.

This clone has just one count. V is TRBV6-6 and J is TRBJ1-6; 7 bases map to TRBD1. Trimming cost V 6 bases and J 4 bases; bases outside gene matches: 9. CDR1 MNHNY and CDR2 SVGAGI come from the germline V gene (reference sequence). The CDR3 extends over 16 amino acids. CDR3 coding DNA: TGTGCCAGCAGCCAAGGGGGCGGCTCATATAATTCACCCCTCCACTTT. Protein product: CASSQGGGSYNSPLHF.